The clone carrying this T cell receptor (beta chain) is termed medium-sized. The data were taken from a study of blood T cell repertoires in COVID-19. About the research overall: Spain, Italy and the United States supplied samples that represented acute and convalescent COVID-19. Sample material is recorded as cDNA or gDNA derived from T cells, B-cell-depleted T cells, or PBMCs.

Using immunoSEQ multiplex PCR, the repertoire was profiled, and TCRdb retains in-frame clones only, with some absent. The sample lists nearly 25,000 clones; 80% to 90% were seen once. Germline trimming cut 8 bases from V and 2 bases from J; bases unmatched to any gene: 1. The CDR3 totals 12 residues. CDR1 and CDR2 from the germline V gene are SNHLY and FYNNEI. The TCR originated in a man aged 65-85 years with acute or convalescent COVID-19. The sample consisted of peripheral blood. This chain joins TRBV2 and TRBJ2-7; 9 nucleotides align to TRBD1. This chain's CDR3 is CASRTGAYEQYF. The DNA for the CDR3 is TGTGCCAGCCGGACAGGGGCCTACGAGCAGTACTTC.